This T cell receptor (beta chain) came from a study of blood T cells in healthy people across ages (dated by TCRdb to 2013 to 2016). In terms of the full investigation: In model experiments, roughly one uniquely barcoded TCR beta cDNA molecule per two T cells was captured by template switching. Two additional independent replicas of 1 million unique cDNA reads from the same blood draw were analyzed for two donors (one aged 18 to 30 and one aged 80 or older). Age-related changes in TCR beta repertoire diversity were measured in the study by deep sequencing normalized with unique cDNA molecular identifiers. Four age groups were formed from the donors: young (average approximately 15 years), middle-aged (less than 40), aged (about 62) and long-lived (approximately 78). To avoid experimental bias, donors of different ages were randomly spread across the sequencing lanes. Results the study describes overall, beyond this receptor: Compared with the aged group, more naive CD4+ T cells, fewer expanded clones and increased TCR diversity were shown by the long-lived group, suggesting age selection. As age increased, observed TCR beta diversity per million T cells dropped in a roughly linear way, and a significant reduction was already evident by age approximately 40. There was a strong correlation between observed TCR beta diversity and the percentage of naive T cells measured by flow cytometry. Estimates of total diversity based on one million sequenced T cells were regarded as lower bounds and as underestimates. Because donor CMV infection status was unknown, age-related changes in expanded clonotypes were potentially confounded. Conclusive comparison of naive and antigen-experienced compartments was prevented by the profiling of bulk unsorted PBMCs.

The approximately 41 donors, aged about 6 to 95 years, were systemically healthy Caucasian individuals from Russia. Each donor gave around 9.8 milliliters of peripheral blood, collected into EDTA-treated Vacutainer tubes. PBMCs were isolated by Ficoll-Paque density-gradient centrifugation, with at least 7 million obtained per sample. Total RNA was extracted from PBMCs with Trizol reagent, with at least 6 micrograms obtained per sample. For every donor, an aliquot of PBMCs went through flow cytometry to measure the percentages of naive CD45RAhigh/CD27high T cells. A word on this clonotype: Its antigen is not yet known. No much larger clonotype is one base removed from it; base qualities were not supplied.

Libraries were built with 5' RACE. The run used an Illumina HiSeq 2500. A second PCR of roughly 7 to 11 cycles was performed with a sample-barcoded 5' primer and a J-beta primer mix. A template-switch 5' adaptor carrying 12 random nucleotides introduced a unique molecular identifier onto each TCR beta cDNA molecule. Each sample yielded at least 2.5 million CDR3-containing paired-end reads. First-strand cDNA was synthesized from all RNA with the Mint cDNA synthesis kit, primed by a TRBC-specific oligonucleotide. All cDNA was treated with uracil-DNA glycosylase and then went through a first 18-cycle PCR with the universal primers M1SS and BC2_uni_R. The authors' analysis ran thus. Each sample was normalized by randomly selecting 1 million high-quality reads, each carrying a distinct molecular identifier. Reads with shared molecular identifiers were discarded instead of being binned into consensus sequences. MiTCR, run with a Q25 quality threshold and the strictest error-elimination algorithm, handled CDR3 identification, clonotype clustering and error correction. A nonparametric unseen species model with Euler transformation was used to estimate lower-bound total TCR beta diversity. Clones were called with MiXCR by TCRdb after fastp trimmed the public reads at Q25, and only in-frame beta chains were retained. Entries are consolidated by CDR3 protein sequence, retaining the most common genes and DNA. The V and J calls follow TCRdb's processing rather than the paper's. The sample yields roughly 500,000 distinct CDR3 sequences; roughly 28% were counted once. In total, the top ten clones hold approximately 17% of the sample.

The sequencing sample was made of blood. This clonotype originated in a woman in her 70s in good health.

The nucleotide sequence is given as TGCGCCAGCAGCTTGGGCCGGAGATCCCCTACCTACGAGCAGTACTTC. The encoded protein is CASSLGRRSPTYEQYF. Here the chain combines TRBV5-1 and TRBJ2-7; no D gene can be assigned with confidence. A distance of 15 bases separates the germline ends of V and J, which lose 0 bases and 2 bases respectively. From its cysteine to its phenylalanine, the CDR3 spans 16 amino acids. The CDR3 DNA has 48 bases and is translated from base 1. In the germline V gene, CDR1 corresponds to SGHRS and CDR2 to YFSETQ.